Following are 16 T cell receptor beta chains from one sample sequenced in a study of tumor and adjacent non-tumor tissue in lung cancer. A modified ARM-PCR protocol with three rounds of nested PCR amplified TCRbeta. Using its own MiXCR run on the multiplex PCR reads, TCRdb lists one record per CDR3 protein. The table includes some 80,000 distinct CDR3 sequences, over 65% detected once. No cell sorting was done before RNA was extracted from the tissue. The normal lung tissue was taken more than 3 cm from the tumor edge. The sample consisted of distant non-tumor lung tissue. The receptor set was obtained from a man aged 70 or older with non-small cell lung cancer.

As for this clonotype: At one end the junction does not follow the germline gene, possibly because of a read error. V and J are TRBV6-5 and TRBJ2-7; tentatively, D is TRBD1 or TRBD2 (7 bases each). Germline CDR1 is MNHEY and CDR2 is SVGAGI. CDR3 length: 16 amino acids. The CDR3 region is CVSSSPASGGAYKQYF. The CDR3 bases are TGTGTCAGCAGTTCGCCGGCGTCAGGGGGGGCCTACAAGCAGTACTTC.

Turning to this clonotype: The junction and the germline gene differ at one end; a read error may be behind it. The chain couples TRBV29-1 to TRBJ2-1, with TRBD2 as a possible D gene (5 bases). The V gene's germline CDR1 is SQVTM and CDR2 ANQGSEA. The CDR3 loop spans 13 amino acids. The CDR3 DNA follows: TGCAGCGTTGAAGCGACTAAGAGCAATGAGCAGTTATTC. Residues: CSVEATKSNEQLF.

Regarding this clonotype: Being one base from a much bigger clone, this may be a read error. This chain uses TRBV4-3 with TRBJ2-6, with D possibly TRBD1 on 5 matching bases. The CDR3 extends over 15 amino acids. Germline CDR1 LGHNA, CDR2 YSLEER. The CDR3 loop reads CASSQRLSGAKVLTF. The CDR3 DNA sequence: TGCGCCAGCAGCCAACGGCTCTCTGGGGCCAAGGTCCTGACTTTC.

On this clonotype: Because the CDR3 is missing its conserved closing phenylalanine or tryptophan, this is likely a read error. This chain connects TRBV24-1 to TRBJ2-1; perhaps TRBD1 as D (6 bases). This CDR3 region has 14 residues. The ends were cut back, 9 bases at V and 4 bases at J, with 15 bases in the middle. The germline V gene has CDR1 KGHDR and CDR2 SFDVKD. The CDR3 reads CATCGGHPYNEQFL. The CDR3 nucleotides read TGTGCCACCTGTGGGGGACACCCATACAATGAGCAGTTCTTA.

A remark on this clonotype: Its ends do not fully match the called genes, so a read error is possible. This chain links TRBV6-2 or TRBV6-3 with TRBJ2-2, with D perhaps TRBD1 or TRBD2 (6 bases each). This CDR3 spans 16 amino acids. Per germline, CDR1 MNHEY and CDR2 SVGEGT. The DNA for the CDR3 is TGCGCCCGCAGTTACTCGTCACCAGGGGAGGCCGGGGAGCTGTTTTTT. As protein: CARSYSSPGEAGELFF.

Concerning this clonotype itself: Here the CDR3 omits its conserved ending phenylalanine or tryptophan, so a read error is the likely source. The rearrangement uses TRBV5-5 and TRBJ1-1; D remains ambiguous. Trimming pared 4 bases from V and 0 bases from J, leaving 7 bases between. The CDR3 sequence is 13 residues long. Germline CDR1 reads SGHKS; CDR2 reads YYEKEE (reference sequence). CDR3 region: CASSVSMNTEAFL. CDR3 coding DNA: TGTGCCAGCAGCGTGAGCATGAACACTGAAGCTTTCCTT.

A remark on this clonotype: No conserved phenylalanine or tryptophan ends this CDR3, so it is likely a read error. The V gene is TRBV11-3, the J gene TRBJ2-5; TRBD1 matches at 11 bases. CDR1 is SGHNT, CDR2 YENEEA, per germline. Trimming at V came to 5 bases and at J to 8 bases, leaving 10 bases not matched to a gene. The CDR3 sequence is 15 residues long. DNA for the CDR3: TGTGCCAGCAGCCGAGGACAGGGGGCACACGTAACCCAGTACATC. This sequence encodes CASSRGQGAHVTQYI.

Points on this clonotype: Compared with germline, one end of the junction differs, possibly owing to a read error. The chain recombines TRBV11-2 with TRBJ2-2; 7 nucleotides match TRBD1. The CDR3 runs to 16 residues. Germline-derived CDR1 and CDR2 are SGHAT and FQNNGV. Written as DNA, the CDR3 is TGTGTCAGCAGCATAGTGGGCACAGGGGTTACCAGGGAGCTGTTTTTT. Amino acid sequence: CVSSIVGTGVTRELFF.

The table lists this clonotype with a few counts. A read error may explain this, as a much larger clone is one base away. The chain joins TRBV29-1 to TRBJ1-1; TRBD1 aligns across 8 bases. CDR3 size: 15 residues. Germline V gives CDR1 SQVTM, CDR2 ANQGSEA. The CDR3 bases are TGCGGCGTTGAAGAACTGGACAGGGAAAGCACTGAAGCTTTCTTT. Translating it yields CGVEELDRESTEAFF.

Details on this clonotype: No conserved phenylalanine or tryptophan is present at the end of the CDR3, so a read error is the likely explanation. V gene TRBV11-2 combines with J gene TRBJ2-2; 7 positions match TRBD1. This CDR3 has 16 amino acids. CDR1 SGHAT and CDR2 FQNNGV come from the germline V gene. CDR3 sequence (DNA): TGTGCCAGCATCTTAGTGGTCACAGGGGTTGCCGGGGAGCTGTTTTAT. As protein: CASILVVTGVAGELFY.

As to this clonotype: At one end, the junction sequence differs from germline, possibly due to a read error. The chain links TRBV11-2 to TRBJ2-5; TRBD1 matches 7 bases. The germline gives CDR1 SGHAT, CDR2 FQNNGV. CDR3 length: 15 amino acids. CDR3 DNA: TGTACCAGCGGCCCGGGGACAGTTGGGCAAGGGACCCAGTACTTC. It yields the protein CTSGPGTVGQGTQYF.

Details on this clonotype: The junction does not match germline at one end; this may be a read error. The chain recombines TRBV6-2 or TRBV6-3 with TRBJ2-7; 8 nucleotides match TRBD2. CDR3 length: 15 amino acids. Germline-derived CDR1 and CDR2 are MNHEY and SVGEGT. The CDR3 nucleotides are TGTGCCAGTAGCCGGGAGGGACTATACTCCTACGAGCAGCACTTC. It translates to CASSREGLYSYEQHF.

Details on this clonotype: A junction boundary mismatches the germline segment, possibly from a read error. The chain couples TRBV10-2 to TRBJ2-2; maybe TRBD2 (5 bases). CDR3 length equals 11 residues. Germline CDR1 reads WSHSY; CDR2 reads SAAADI. CDR3 coding DNA: TGTGCCAGCAGTGACACCGGGGAGCTGATTTTT. It is translated as CASSDTGELIF.

This chain uses TRBV6-5 with TRBJ1-6; D remains ambiguous. Looked up from germline, CDR1 is MNHEY and CDR2 is SVGAGI. This CDR3 has 15 amino acids. The V end was cut by 3 bases, the J end by 19 bases, with 25 bases between. The CDR3 loop reads CASSYSDGKNSLPHF. The CDR3 DNA reads as TGTGCCAGCAGTTATTCCGACGGTAAAAATTCACTCCCACACTTT.

This chain connects TRBV20-1 to TRBJ2-3, with D tentatively TRBD1 (6 bases). The CDR3 consists of 12 residues. Germline assignment: CDR1 DFQATT and CDR2 SNEGSKA (reference sequence). CDR3 DNA: TGCGGTGTTAGGGGGAGCTCAGATACGCAGTATTTT. Protein product: CGVRGSSDTQYF.

Turning to this clonotype: This may arise from a read error, as a much more abundant clone is one base away. The rearrangement uses TRBV28 and TRBJ2-5; D unclear. CDR3 size: 13 residues. The germline V gene encodes CDR1 MDHEN and CDR2 SYDVKM. DNA of the CDR3: TGTGCCAGCCAGACGAGGAATCAAGATACCCAGTACTTC. Translation: CASQTRNQDTQYF.